This T cell receptor beta chain originates from a study of blood T cell repertoires in COVID-19. Study overall: Samples of COVID-19 (acute and convalescent) were obtained from the United States, Italy and Spain. PBMCs, B-cell-depleted T cells, or T cells provided the cDNA or gDNA that made up the material.

Germline-derived CDR1 and CDR2 are LNHDA and SQIVND (reference sequence). V dropped 7 bases and J dropped 5; count of bases not matched to a gene: 10. The CDR3 has 14 residues. Authors' data handling: Reference gene primer amplification gave nucleated cell count estimates. Clones were sequenced by immunoSEQ multiplex PCR, and TCRdb holds only the in-frame ones, with some missing. The DNA gave D and trimming, while V, J and clone size come from that table. The sample yields over 95,000 clones, roughly 84% seen once. The V gene is TRBV19, the J gene TRBJ1-1, with 7 bases fitting TRBD1. This receptor was taken from a man aged 70 or older with active or convalescent COVID-19. The sample taken for sequencing was peripheral blood. CDR3 DNA sequence: TGTGCCAGTAAGGAGGGGGCGCTTTGGACTGAAGCTTTCTTT. Protein: CASKEGALWTEAFF.